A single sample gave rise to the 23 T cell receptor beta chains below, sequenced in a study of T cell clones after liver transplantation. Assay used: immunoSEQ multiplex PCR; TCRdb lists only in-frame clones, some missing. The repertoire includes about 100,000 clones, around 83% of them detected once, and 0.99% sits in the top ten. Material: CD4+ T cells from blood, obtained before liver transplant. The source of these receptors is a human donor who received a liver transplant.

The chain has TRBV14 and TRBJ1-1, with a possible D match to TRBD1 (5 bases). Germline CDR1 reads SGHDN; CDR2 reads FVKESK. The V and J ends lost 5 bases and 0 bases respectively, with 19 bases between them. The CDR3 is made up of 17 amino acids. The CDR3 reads CASSRGLGTTMNTEAFF. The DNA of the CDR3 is TGTGCCAGCAGCAGAGGCCTGGGGACTACCATGAACACTGAAGCTTTCTTT. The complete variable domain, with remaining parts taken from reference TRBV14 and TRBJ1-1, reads EAGVTQFPSHSVIEKGQTVTLRCDPISGHDNLYWYRRVMGKEIKFLLHFVKESKQDESGMPNNRFLAERTGGTYSTLKVQPAELEDSGVYFCASSRGLGTTMNTEAFFGQGTRLTVV.

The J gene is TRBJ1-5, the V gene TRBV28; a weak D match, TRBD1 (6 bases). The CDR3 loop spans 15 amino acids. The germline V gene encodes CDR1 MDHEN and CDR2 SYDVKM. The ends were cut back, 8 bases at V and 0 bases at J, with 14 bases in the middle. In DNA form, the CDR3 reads TGTGCCAGCTCCGGGACACAGTATAGCAATCAGCCCCAGCATTTT. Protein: CASSGTQYSNQPQHF.

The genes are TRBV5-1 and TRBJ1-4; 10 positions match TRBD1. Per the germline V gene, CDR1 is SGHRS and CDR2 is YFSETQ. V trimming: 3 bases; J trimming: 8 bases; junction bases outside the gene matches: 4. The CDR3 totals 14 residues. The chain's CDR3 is CASSWGQGREKLFF. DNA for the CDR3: TGCGCCAGCAGCTGGGGACAGGGGAGAGAAAAACTGTTTTTT.

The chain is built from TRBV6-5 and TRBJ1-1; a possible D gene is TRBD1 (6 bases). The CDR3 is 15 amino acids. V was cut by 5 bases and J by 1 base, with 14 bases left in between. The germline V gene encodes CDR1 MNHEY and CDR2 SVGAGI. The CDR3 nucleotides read TGTGCCAGCAGTCGCACGGGGGGCCGGAACACTGAAGCTTTCTTT. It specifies CASSRTGGRNTEAFF.

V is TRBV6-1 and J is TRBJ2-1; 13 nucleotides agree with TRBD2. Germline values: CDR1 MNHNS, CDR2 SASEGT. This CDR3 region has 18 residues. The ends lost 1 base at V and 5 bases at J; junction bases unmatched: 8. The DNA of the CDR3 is TGTGCCAGCAGTGAAGGGGGTTGGGGACTAGCGGGAAACAATGAGCAGTTCTTC. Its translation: CASSEGGWGLAGNNEQFF.

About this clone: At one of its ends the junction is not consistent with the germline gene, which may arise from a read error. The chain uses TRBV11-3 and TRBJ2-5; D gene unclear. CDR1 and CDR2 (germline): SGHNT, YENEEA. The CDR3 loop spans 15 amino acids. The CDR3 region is CASSLGRGGQGTQYF. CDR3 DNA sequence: TGTGCCAGCAGCTTAGGTAGAGGTGGGCAAGGGACCCAGTACTTC.

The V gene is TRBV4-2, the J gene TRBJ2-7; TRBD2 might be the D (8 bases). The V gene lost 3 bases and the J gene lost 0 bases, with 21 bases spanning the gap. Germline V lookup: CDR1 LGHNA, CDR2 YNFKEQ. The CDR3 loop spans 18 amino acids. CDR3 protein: CASSQRTGGTASSYEQYF. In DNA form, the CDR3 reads TGTGCCAGCAGCCAGAGAACGGGGGGGACAGCGAGCTCCTACGAGCAGTACTTC.

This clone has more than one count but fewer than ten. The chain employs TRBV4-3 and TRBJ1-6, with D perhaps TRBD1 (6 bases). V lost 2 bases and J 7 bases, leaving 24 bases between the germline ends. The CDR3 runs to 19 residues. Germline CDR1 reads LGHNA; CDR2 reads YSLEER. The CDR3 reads CASSQSFSGASGPNSPLHF. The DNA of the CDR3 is TGCGCCAGCAGCCAATCTTTCTCGGGGGCCTCTGGGCCGAATTCACCCCTCCACTTT.

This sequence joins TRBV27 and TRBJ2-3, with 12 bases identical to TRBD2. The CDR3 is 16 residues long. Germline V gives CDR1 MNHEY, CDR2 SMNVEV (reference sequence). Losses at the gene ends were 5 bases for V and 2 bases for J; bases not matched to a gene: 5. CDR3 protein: CASSPGLAGLTDTQYF. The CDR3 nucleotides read TGTGCCAGCAGTCCCGGACTAGCGGGGCTCACAGATACGCAGTATTTT.

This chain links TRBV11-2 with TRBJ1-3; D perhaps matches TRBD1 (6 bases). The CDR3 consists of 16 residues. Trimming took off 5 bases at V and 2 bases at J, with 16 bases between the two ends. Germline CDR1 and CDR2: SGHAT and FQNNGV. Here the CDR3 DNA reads TGTGCCAGCAGCACTAACAGGGAACCGACTGGAAACACCATATATTTT. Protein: CASSTNREPTGNTIYF.

The DNA for the CDR3 is TGTGCCAGCAGCTTATCATCCCATATGGAGCAGTTCTTC. Amino acids: CASSLSSHMEQFF. The chain is built from TRBV7-9 and TRBJ2-1, with D unresolved. V was shortened by 2 bases and J by 10 bases, with 12 bases between the two germline ends. CDR1 is SEHNR, CDR2 FQNEAQ, per germline (reference sequence). This CDR3 region has 13 residues.

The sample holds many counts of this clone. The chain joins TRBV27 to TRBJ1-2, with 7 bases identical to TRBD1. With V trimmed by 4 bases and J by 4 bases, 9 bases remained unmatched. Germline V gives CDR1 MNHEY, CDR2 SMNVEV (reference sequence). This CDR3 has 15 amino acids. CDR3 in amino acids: CASSSGTAIRYGYTF. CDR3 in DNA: TGTGCCAGCAGTTCAGGGACAGCGATACGCTATGGCTACACCTTC.

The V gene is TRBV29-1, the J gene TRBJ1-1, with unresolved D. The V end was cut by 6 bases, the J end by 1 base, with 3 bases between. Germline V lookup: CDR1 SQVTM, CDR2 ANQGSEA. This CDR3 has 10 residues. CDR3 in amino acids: CSVGNTEAFF. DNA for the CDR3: TGCAGCGTGGGGAACACTGAAGCTTTCTTT.

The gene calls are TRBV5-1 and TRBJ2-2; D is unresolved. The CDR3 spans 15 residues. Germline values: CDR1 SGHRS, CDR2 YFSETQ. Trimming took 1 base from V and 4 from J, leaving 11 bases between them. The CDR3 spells CASSLLSKITGELFF. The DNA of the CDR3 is TGCGCCAGCAGCTTGTTGTCAAAGATCACCGGGGAGCTGTTTTTT.

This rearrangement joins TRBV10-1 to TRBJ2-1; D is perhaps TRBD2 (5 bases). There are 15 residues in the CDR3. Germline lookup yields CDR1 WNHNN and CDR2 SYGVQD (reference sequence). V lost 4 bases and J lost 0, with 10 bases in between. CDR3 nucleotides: TGCGCCAGCAGTGCGGGAACCTCCTCCTACAATGAGCAGTTCTTC. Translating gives CASSAGTSSYNEQFF.

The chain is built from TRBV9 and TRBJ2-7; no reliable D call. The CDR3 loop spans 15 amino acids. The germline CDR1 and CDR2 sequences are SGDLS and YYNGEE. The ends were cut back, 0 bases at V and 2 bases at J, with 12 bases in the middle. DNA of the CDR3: TGTGCCAGCAGCGTAGCGTCGCAGACGACCTACGAGCAGTACTTC. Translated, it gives CASSVASQTTYEQYF.

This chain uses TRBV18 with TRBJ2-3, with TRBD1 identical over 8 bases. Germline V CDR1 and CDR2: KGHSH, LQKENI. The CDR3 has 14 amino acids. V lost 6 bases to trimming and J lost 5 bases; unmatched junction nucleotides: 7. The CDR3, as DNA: TGTGCCAGCTCGAGTGGACAGGGCAAAGATACGCAGTATTTT. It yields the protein CASSSGQGKDTQYF.

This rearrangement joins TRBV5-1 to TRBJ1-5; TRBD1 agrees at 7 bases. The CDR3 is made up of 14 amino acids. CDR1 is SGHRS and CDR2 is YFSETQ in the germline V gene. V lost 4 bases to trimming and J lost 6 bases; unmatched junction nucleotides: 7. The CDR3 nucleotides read TGCGCCAGCAGCCTTCGTCCAGGGGGTCAGCCCCAGCATTTT. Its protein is CASSLRPGGQPQHF.

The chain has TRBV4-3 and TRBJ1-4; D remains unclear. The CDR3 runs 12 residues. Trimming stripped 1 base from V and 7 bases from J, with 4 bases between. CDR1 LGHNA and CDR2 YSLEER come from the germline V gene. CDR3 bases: TGCGCCAGCAGCCAAGCAGCTGAAAAACTGTTTTTT. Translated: CASSQAAEKLFF.

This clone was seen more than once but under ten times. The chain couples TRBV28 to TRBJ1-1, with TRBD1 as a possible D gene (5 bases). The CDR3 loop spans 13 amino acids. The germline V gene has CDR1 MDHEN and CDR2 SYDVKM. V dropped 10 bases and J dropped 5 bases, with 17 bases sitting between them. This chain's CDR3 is CATLRAGGTEAFF. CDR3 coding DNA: TGTGCCACCCTGAGGGCGGGGGGGACTGAAGCTTTCTTT.

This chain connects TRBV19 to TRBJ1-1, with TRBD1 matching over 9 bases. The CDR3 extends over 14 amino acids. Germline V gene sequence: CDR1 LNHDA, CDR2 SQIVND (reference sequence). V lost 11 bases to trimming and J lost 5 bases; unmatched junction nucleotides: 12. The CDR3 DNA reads TGTGCCGCCACCGAAATTGGGACAGGGACTGAAGCTTTCTTT. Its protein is CAATEIGTGTEAFF.

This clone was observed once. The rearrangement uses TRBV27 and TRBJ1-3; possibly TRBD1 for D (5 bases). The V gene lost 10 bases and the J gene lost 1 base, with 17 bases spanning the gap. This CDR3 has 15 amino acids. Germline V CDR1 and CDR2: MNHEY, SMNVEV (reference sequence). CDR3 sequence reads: CAILPTEESGNTIYF. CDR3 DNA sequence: TGTGCCATCCTGCCGACAGAAGAATCTGGAAACACCATATATTTT.

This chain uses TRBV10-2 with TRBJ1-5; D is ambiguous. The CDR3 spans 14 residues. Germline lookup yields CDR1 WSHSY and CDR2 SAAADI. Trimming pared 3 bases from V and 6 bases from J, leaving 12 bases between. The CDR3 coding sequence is TGCGCCAGCAGTGATGTGACAACCCGTCAGCCCCAGCATTTT. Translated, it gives CASSDVTTRQPQHF.